The clone carrying this TCR beta chain was recorded only once. The final CDR3 position lacks the conserved phenylalanine or tryptophan, pointing to a likely read error. This sample was taken from a study of early T cells in non-severe SARS-CoV-2 infection. TCRdb re-analysed the 5' RACE reads in MiXCR, keeping a single row per CDR3 protein. The sample has approximately 71,000 distinct CDR3 sequences, 9% to 15% seen once. V shed 6 bases and J shed 1 base, with 6 bases lying between them. CDR1 is SGHAT, CDR2 FQNNGV, per germline. The CDR3 is 12 amino acids. The sequencing input was whole blood. The rearrangement links TRBV11-2 to TRBJ1-1; D remains unclear. The receptor was derived from an adult who was a healthcare worker with PCR-confirmed SARS-CoV-2 infection or an uninfected control (not recorded which). DNA for the CDR3: TGTGCCAGCAGAATACAGAACACTGAAGCTTTCATT. This encodes CASRIQNTEAFI.